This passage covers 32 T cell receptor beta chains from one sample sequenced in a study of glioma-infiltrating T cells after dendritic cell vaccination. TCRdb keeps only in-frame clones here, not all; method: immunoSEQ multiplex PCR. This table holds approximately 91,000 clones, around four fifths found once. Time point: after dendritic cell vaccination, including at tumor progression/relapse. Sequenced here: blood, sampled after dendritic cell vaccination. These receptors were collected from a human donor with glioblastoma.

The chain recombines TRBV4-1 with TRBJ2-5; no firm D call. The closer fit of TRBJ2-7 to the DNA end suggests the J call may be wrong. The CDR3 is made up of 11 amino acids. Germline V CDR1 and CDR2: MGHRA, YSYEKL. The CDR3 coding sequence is TGCGCCAGCAGCCCAGGCGACGAGCAGTACTTC. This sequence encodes CASSPGDEQYF.

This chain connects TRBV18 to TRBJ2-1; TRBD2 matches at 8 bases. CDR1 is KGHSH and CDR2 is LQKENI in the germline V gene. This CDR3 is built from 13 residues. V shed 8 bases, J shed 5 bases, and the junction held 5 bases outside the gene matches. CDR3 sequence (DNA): TGTGCCAGCAGGACTAGCAGTGACAATGAGCAGTTCTTC. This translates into CASRTSSDNEQFF.

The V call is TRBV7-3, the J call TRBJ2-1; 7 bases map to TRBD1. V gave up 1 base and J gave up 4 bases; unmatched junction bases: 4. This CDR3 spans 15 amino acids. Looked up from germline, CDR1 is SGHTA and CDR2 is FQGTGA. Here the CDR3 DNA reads TGTGCCAGCAGCTTAAAAGGGGGCGCTTACAATGAGCAGTTCTTC. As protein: CASSLKGGAYNEQFF.

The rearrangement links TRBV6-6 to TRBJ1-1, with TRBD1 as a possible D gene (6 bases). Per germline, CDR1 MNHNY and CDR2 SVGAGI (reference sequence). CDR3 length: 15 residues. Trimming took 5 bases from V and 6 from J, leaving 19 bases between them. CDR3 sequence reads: CASSPSGGGTAEAFF. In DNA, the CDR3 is TGTGCCAGCAGTCCGTCGGGAGGGGGGACGGCTGAAGCTTTCTTT.

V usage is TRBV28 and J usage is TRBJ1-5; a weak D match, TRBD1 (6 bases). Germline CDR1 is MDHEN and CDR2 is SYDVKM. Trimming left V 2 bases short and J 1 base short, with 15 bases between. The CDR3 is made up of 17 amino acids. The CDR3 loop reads CASSLPHRVRSNQPQHF. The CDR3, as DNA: TGTGCCAGCAGTTTACCGCACAGGGTCAGAAGCAATCAGCCCCAGCATTTT.

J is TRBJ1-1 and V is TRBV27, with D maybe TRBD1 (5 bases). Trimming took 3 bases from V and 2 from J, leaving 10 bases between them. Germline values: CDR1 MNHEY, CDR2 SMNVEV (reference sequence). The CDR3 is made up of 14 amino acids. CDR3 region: CASSFLGTNTEAFF. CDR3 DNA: TGTGCCAGCAGTTTTTTGGGGACTAACACTGAAGCTTTCTTT.

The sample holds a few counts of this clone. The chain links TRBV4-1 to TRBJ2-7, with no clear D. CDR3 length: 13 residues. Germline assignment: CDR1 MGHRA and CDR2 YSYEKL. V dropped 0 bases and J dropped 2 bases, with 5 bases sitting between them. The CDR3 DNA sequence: TGCGCCAGCAGCCAAGATAGCACCTACGAGCAGTACGTC. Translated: CASSQDSTYEQYV.

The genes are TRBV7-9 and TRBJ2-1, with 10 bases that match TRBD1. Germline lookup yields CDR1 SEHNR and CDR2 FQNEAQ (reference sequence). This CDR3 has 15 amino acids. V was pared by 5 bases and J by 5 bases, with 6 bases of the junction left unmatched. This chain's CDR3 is CASSLDRGAHNEQFF. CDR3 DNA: TGTGCCAGCAGCCTGGACAGGGGGGCCCACAATGAGCAGTTCTTC.

The CDR3 is CASSPGLVTDTQYF. CDR3 coding DNA: TGCGCCAGCAGCCCCGGACTAGTTACAGATACGCAGTATTTT. The chain recombines TRBV5-1 with TRBJ2-3; 7 bases agree with TRBD2. This CDR3 comprises 14 residues. Germline V lookup: CDR1 SGHRS, CDR2 YFSETQ. Trimming took 4 bases from V and 3 from J; bases not matched to a gene: 5.

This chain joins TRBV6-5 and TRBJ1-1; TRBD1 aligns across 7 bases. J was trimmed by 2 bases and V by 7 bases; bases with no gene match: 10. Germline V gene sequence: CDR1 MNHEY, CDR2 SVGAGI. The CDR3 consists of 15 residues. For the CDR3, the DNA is TGTGCCAGCATAAACGTAGGGACAGAAAACACTGAAGCTTTCTTT. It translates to CASINVGTENTEAFF.

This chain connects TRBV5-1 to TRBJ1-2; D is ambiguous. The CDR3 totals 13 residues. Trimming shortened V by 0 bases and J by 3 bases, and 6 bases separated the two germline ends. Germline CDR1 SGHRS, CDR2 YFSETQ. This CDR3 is CASSLAGDYGYTF. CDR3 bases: TGCGCCAGCAGCTTGGCAGGCGACTATGGCTACACCTTC. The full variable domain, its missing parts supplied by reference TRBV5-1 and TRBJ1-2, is KAGVTQTPRYLIKTRGQQVTLSCSPISGHRSVSWYQQTPGQGLQFLFEYFSETQRNKGNFPGRFSGRQFSNSRSEMNVSTLELGDSALYLCASSLAGDYGYTFGSGTRLTVV.

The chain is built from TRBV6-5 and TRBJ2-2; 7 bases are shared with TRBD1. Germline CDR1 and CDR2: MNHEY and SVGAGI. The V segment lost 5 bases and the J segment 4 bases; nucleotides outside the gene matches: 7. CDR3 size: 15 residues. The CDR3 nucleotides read TGTGCCAGCAGTCTCCGGGACAGACCCACCGGGGAGCTGTTTTTT. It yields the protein CASSLRDRPTGELFF.

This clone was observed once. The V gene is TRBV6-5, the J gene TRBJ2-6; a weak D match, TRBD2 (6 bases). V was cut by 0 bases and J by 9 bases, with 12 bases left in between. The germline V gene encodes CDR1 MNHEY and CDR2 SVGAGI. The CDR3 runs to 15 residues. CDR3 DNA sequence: TGTGCCAGCAGTTACTCGTTCGGGGGTGACAACGTCCTGACTTTC. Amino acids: CASSYSFGGDNVLTF.

The CDR3 coding sequence is TGTGCCAGCAGCGTAGTGGGGACTAGCGACGTTGAGCAGTTCTTC. The encoded protein is CASSVVGTSDVEQFF. The chain recombines TRBV9 with TRBJ2-1, with 10 positions matching TRBD2. CDR1 and CDR2 from the germline V gene are SGDLS and YYNGEE. The CDR3 covers 15 residues. J lost 9 bases, V lost 0 bases, and 6 bases had no gene match.

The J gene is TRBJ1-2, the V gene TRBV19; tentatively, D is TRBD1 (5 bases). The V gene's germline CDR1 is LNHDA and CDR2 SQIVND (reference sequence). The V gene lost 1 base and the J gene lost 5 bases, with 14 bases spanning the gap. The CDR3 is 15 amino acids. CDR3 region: CASSIVPTASYGYTF. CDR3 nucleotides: TGTGCCAGTAGTATAGTACCGACAGCTTCTTATGGCTACACCTTC. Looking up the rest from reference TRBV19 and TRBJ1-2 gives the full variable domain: DGGITQSPKYLFRKEGQNVTLSCEQNLNHDAMYWYRQDPGQGLRLIYYSQIVNDFQKGDIAEGYSVSREKKESFPLTVTSAQKNPTAFYLCASSIVPTASYGYTFGSGTRLTVV.

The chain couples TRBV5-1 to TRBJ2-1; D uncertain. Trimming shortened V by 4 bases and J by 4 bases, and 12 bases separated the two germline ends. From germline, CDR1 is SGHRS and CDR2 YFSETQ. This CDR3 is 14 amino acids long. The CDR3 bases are TGCGCCAGCAGCCGCGGTGAAGCTTACAATGAGCAGTTCTTC. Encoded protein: CASSRGEAYNEQFF.

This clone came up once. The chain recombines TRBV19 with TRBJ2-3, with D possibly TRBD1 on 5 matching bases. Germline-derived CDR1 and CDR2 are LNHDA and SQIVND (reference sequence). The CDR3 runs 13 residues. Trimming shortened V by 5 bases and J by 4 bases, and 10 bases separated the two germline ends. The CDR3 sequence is CASSLQGSDTQYF. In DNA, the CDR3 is TGTGCCAGTAGTCTCCAGGGTTCAGATACGCAGTATTTT.

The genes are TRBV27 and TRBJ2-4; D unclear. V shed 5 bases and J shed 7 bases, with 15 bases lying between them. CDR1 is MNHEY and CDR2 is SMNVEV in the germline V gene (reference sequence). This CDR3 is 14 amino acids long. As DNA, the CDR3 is TGTGCCAGCAGTCCTACTGCGGAAATGAACATTCAGTACTTC. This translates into CASSPTAEMNIQYF.

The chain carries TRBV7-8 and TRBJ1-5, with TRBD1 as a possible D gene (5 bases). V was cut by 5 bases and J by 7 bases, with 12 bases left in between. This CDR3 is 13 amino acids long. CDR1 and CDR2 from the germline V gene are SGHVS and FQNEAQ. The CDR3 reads CASSGPGYQPQHF. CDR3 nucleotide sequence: TGTGCCAGCAGCGGGCCAGGGTACCAGCCCCAGCATTTT.

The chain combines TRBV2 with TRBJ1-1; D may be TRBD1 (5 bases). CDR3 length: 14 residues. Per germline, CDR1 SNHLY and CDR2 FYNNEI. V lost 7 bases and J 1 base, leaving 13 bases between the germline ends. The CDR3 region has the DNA TGTGCCAGCATGCCGGGCAGGGCGAACACTGAAGCTTTCTTT. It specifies CASMPGRANTEAFF.

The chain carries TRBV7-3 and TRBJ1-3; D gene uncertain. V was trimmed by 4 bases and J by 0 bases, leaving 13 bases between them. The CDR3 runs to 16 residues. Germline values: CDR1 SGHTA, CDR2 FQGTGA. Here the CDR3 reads CASSSQVGGSGNTIYF. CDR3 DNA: TGTGCCAGCAGCTCCCAAGTCGGCGGCTCTGGAAACACCATATATTTT.

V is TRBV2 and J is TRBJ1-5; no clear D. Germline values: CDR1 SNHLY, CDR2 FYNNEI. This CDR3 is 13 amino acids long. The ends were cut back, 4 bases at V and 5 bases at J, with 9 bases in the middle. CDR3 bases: TGTGCCAGCAGTGGAGAGGTAGATCAGCCCCAGCATTTT. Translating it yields CASSGEVDQPQHF. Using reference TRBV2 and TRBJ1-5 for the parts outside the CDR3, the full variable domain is EPEVTQTPSHQVTQMGQEVILRCVPISNHLYFYWYRQILGQKVEFLVSFYNNEISEKSEIFDDQFSVERPDGSNFTLKIRSTKLEDSAMYFCASSGEVDQPQHFGDGTRLSIL.

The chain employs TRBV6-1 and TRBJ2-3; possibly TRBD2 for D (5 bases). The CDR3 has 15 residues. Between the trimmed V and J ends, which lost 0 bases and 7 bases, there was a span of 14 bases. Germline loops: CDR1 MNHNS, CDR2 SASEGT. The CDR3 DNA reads TGTGCCAGCAGTGAAGCGCGCCCTAGCTACCATACGCAGTATTTT. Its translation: CASSEARPSYHTQYF.

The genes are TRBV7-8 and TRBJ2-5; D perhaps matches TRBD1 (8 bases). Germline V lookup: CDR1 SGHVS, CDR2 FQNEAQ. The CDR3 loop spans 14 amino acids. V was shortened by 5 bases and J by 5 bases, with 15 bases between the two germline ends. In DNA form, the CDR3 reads TGTGCCAGCAGCAGAGGACAGGGAGGGGAGACCCAGTACTTC. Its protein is CASSRGQGGETQYF.

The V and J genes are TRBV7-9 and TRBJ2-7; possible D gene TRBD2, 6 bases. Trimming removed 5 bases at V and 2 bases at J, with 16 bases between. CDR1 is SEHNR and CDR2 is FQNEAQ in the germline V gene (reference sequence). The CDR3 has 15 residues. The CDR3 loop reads CASSPLLGGAYEQYF. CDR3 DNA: TGTGCCAGCAGCCCTCTTTTGGGGGGTGCCTACGAGCAGTACTTC. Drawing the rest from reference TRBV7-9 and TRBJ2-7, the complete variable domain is DTGVSQNPRHKITKRGQNVTFRCDPISEHNRLYWYRQTLGQGPEFLTYFQNEAQLEKSRLLSDRFSAERPKGSFSTLEIQRTEQGDSAMYLCASSPLLGGAYEQYFGPGTRLTVT.

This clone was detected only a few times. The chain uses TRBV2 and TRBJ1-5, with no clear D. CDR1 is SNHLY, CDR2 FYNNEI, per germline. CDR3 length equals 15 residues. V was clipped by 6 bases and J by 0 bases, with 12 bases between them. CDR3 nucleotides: TGTGCCAGCAGGTTGTCAGCGTATAGCAATCAGCCCCAGCATTTT. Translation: CASRLSAYSNQPQHF.

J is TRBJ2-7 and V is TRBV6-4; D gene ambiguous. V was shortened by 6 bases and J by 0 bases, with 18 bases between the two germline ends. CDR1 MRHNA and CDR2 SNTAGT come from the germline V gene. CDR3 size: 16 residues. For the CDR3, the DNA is TGTGCCAGCAGACCCCCCAGGATCTCTCACTCCTACGAGCAGTACGTC. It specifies CASRPPRISHSYEQYV.

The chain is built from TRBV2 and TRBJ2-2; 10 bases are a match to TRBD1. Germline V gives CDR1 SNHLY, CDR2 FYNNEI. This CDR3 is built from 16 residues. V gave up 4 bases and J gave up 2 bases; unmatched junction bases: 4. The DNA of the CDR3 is TGTGCCAGCAGTGCCCGACAGGGGGCTAACACCGGGGAGCTGTTTTTT. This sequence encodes CASSARQGANTGELFF. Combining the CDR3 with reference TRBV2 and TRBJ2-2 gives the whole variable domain EPEVTQTPSHQVTQMGQEVILRCVPISNHLYFYWYRQILGQKVEFLVSFYNNEISEKSEIFDDQFSVERPDGSNFTLKIRSTKLEDSAMYFCASSARQGANTGELFFGEGSRLTVL.

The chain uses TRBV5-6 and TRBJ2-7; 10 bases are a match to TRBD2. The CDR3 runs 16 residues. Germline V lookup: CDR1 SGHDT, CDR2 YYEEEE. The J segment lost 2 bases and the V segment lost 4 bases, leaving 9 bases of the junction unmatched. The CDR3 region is CASSPPGLAIAYEQYF. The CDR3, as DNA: TGTGCCAGCAGCCCGCCGGGACTAGCGATTGCCTACGAGCAGTACTTC.

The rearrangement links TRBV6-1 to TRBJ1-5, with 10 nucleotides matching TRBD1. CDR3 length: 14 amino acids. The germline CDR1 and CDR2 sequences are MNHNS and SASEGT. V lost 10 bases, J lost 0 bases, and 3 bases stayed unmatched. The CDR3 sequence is CATDRGYSNQPQHF. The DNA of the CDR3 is TGTGCCACGGACAGGGGGTATAGCAATCAGCCCCAGCATTTT.

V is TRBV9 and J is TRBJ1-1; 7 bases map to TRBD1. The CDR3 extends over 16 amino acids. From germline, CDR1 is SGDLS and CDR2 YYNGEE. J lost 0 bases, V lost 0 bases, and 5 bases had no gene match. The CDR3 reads CASSVGPTGMNTEAFF. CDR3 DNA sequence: TGTGCCAGCAGCGTAGGCCCGACAGGGATGAACACTGAAGCTTTCTTT.

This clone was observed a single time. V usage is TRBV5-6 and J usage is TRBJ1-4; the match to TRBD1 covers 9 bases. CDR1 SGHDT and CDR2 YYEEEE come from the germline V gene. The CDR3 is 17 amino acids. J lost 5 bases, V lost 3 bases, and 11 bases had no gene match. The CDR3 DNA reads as TGTGCCAGCAGCTGGGGGACAGGGAGAGGGCTAAATGAAAAACTGTTTTTT. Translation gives CASSWGTGRGLNEKLFF.